Listed here are 21 T cell receptor beta chains from one sample, sequenced in a study of T cell responses to AZD1222 COVID-19 vaccine. Profiled with immunoSEQ multiplex PCR; TCRdb holds only in-frame clones, not every one. The sample shows roughly 97,000 clones, 70% to 90% of them seen only once. The sample in question was peripheral blood, obtained on day 0 of AZD1222 vaccination. These receptors all come from an adult in good health.

This sequence joins TRBV5-1 and TRBJ2-5, with 11 positions matching TRBD2. The junction had 10 bases not matched to a gene; V was cut back by 4 bases and J by 5 bases. The germline gives CDR1 SGHRS, CDR2 YFSETQ. The CDR3 totals 16 residues. The CDR3 bases are TGCGCCAGCAGCGAGGCTAGCGGGGGGCCCGCCGAGACCCAGTACTTC. Translating gives CASSEASGGPAETQYF.

V gene TRBV18 combines with J gene TRBJ2-7, with 7 bases aligning to TRBD1. This CDR3 is 16 amino acids long. The V segment lost 3 bases and the J segment 0 bases; nucleotides outside the gene matches: 8. Germline V gives CDR1 KGHSH, CDR2 LQKENI. The CDR3 protein is CASSPLQGDSSYEQYF. The CDR3 DNA reads TGTGCCAGCTCACCCCTACAAGGGGACAGCTCCTACGAGCAGTACTTC.

The V and J genes are TRBV4-1 and TRBJ2-6, with TRBD2 as a possible D gene (5 bases). This CDR3 comprises 16 residues. Germline CDR1 and CDR2: MGHRA and YSYEKL. Trimming removed 0 bases from V and 4 bases from J, with 10 bases in between. CDR3 residues: CASSQDWGAGANVLTF. In DNA form, the CDR3 reads TGCGCCAGCAGCCAAGATTGGGGAGCGGGGGCCAACGTCCTGACTTTC.

The V gene is TRBV6-5, the J gene TRBJ1-1; 7 bases are a match to TRBD1. With 3 bases clipped from V and 3 bases from J, the junction kept 4 bases outside the gene matches. The CDR3 contains 14 residues. The germline V gene encodes CDR1 MNHEY and CDR2 SVGAGI. The CDR3 DNA reads as TGTGCCAGCAGTTATCCGACAGGGTACACTGAAGCTTTCTTT. Its translation: CASSYPTGYTEAFF.

The V and J genes are TRBV13 and TRBJ2-3, with 12 bases identical to TRBD2. Germline trimming cut 5 bases from V and 5 bases from J; bases unmatched to any gene: 17. Germline assignment: CDR1 PRHDT and CDR2 FYEKMQ (reference sequence). This CDR3 contains 19 residues. DNA for the CDR3: TGTGCCAGCAGCCCCCCTCCTAGCGGGGGGGCTTGGTCTCTAGATACGCAGTATTTT. Protein sequence: CASSPPPSGGAWSLDTQYF.

The chain joins TRBV27 to TRBJ1-5, with D tentatively TRBD1 (5 bases). Germline-derived CDR1 and CDR2 are MNHEY and SMNVEV (reference sequence). With 4 bases removed from V and 7 bases from J, the gap between germline ends came to 17 bases. This CDR3 region has 15 residues. CDR3 region: CASSWVGGTGQPQHF. DNA for the CDR3: TGTGCCAGCAGTTGGGTAGGAGGGACCGGGCAGCCCCAGCATTTT.

The V and J genes are TRBV14 and TRBJ1-1, with 10 bases fitting TRBD1. The V gene's germline CDR1 is SGHDN and CDR2 FVKESK. There are 17 residues in the CDR3. The ends lost 3 bases at V and 1 base at J; junction bases unmatched: 8. The CDR3 region is CASSQTGTGERNTEAFF. CDR3 in DNA: TGTGCCAGCAGCCAGACCGGGACAGGGGAACGGAACACTGAAGCTTTCTTT.

This clone was seen a single time. V and J are TRBV7-3 and TRBJ1-1, with D perhaps TRBD1 (6 bases). The germline CDR1 and CDR2 sequences are SGHTA and FQGTGA. This CDR3 is built from 14 residues. V was cut by 4 bases and J by 7 bases, with 16 bases left in between. In DNA, the CDR3 is TGTGCCAGCAGCTCCGCGACAGGACGGGGTGAAGCTTTCTTT. This sequence encodes CASSSATGRGEAFF. Combining the CDR3 with reference TRBV7-3 and TRBJ1-1 gives the whole variable domain GAGVSQTPSNKVTEKGKYVELRCDPISGHTALYWYRQSLGQGPEFLIYFQGTGAADDSGLPNDRFFAVRPEGSVSTLKIQRTERGDSAVYLCASSSATGRGEAFFGQGTRLTVV.

The chain links TRBV24-1 to TRBJ2-7; D may be TRBD2 (5 bases). This CDR3 has 13 residues. Per the germline V gene, CDR1 is KGHDR and CDR2 is SFDVKD. V was trimmed by 3 bases and J by 5 bases, leaving 10 bases between them. The CDR3, as DNA: TGTGCCACCAGTGATGGCGGACTGGACGAGCAGTACTTC. This encodes CATSDGGLDEQYF.

This chain joins TRBV11-2 and TRBJ2-2, with 11 nucleotides matching TRBD2. The V segment lost 5 bases and the J segment 7 bases; nucleotides outside the gene matches: 18. CDR3 length equals 19 residues. Germline assignment: CDR1 SGHAT and CDR2 FQNNGV. The CDR3 sequence is CASSLMIAGGPSPIGELFF. The CDR3 DNA follows: TGTGCCAGCAGCCTAATGATAGCGGGGGGGCCCTCCCCGATCGGGGAGCTGTTTTTT.

The rearrangement links TRBV30 to TRBJ1-2; maybe TRBD1 (6 bases). Germline V gene data show CDR1 as GTSNPN and CDR2 as SVGIG (reference sequence). The CDR3 is 11 residues long. Trimming pared 8 bases from V and 7 bases from J, leaving 14 bases between. DNA for the CDR3: TGTGCCGGATACAGGGATTCTGGCTACACCTTC. Protein product: CAGYRDSGYTF.

J is TRBJ2-3 and V is TRBV5-1, with a tentative D call TRBD2 (5 bases). V was clipped by 2 bases and J by 3 bases, with 10 bases between them. The CDR3 extends over 14 amino acids. CDR1 and CDR2 (germline): SGHRS, YFSETQ. CDR3 sequence (DNA): TGCGCCAGCAGCTTATGGAGGCAGACAGATACGCAGTATTTT. Encoded protein: CASSLWRQTDTQYF.

This rearrangement joins TRBV6-4 to TRBJ1-1; 9 bases agree with TRBD1. The CDR3 loop spans 15 amino acids. Germline V CDR1 and CDR2: MRHNA, SNTAGT. V lost 8 bases, J lost 6 bases, and 13 bases stayed unmatched. The CDR3 bases are TGTGCCAGCGCCGCCACAGGGGGCGTTTTCGCTGAAGCTTTCTTT. Translated, it gives CASAATGGVFAEAFF.

The rearrangement uses TRBV5-4 and TRBJ1-2; 12 bases map to TRBD1. Germline-derived CDR1 and CDR2 are SGHNT and YYREEE (reference sequence). The V and J ends lost 1 base and 6 bases, in that order; junction bases with no gene match: 7. The CDR3 is 16 residues long. The CDR3 DNA reads TGTGCCAGCAGCTTGCCACCGGGACAGGGGGCTGATGGCTACACCTTC. Protein sequence: CASSLPPGQGADGYTF.

This clone was observed a few times. The chain carries TRBV5-1 and TRBJ2-2, with TRBD1 as a possible D gene (6 bases). Germline loops: CDR1 SGHRS, CDR2 YFSETQ. Trimming took off 4 bases at V and 1 base at J, with 11 bases between the two ends. There are 15 residues in the CDR3. In DNA, the CDR3 is TGCGCCAGCAGCACCGGGACAATGAACACCGGGGAGCTGTTTTTT. Protein: CASSTGTMNTGELFF. Based on the CDR3 plus reference TRBV5-1 and TRBJ2-2, the full variable domain is KAGVTQTPRYLIKTRGQQVTLSCSPISGHRSVSWYQQTPGQGLQFLFEYFSETQRNKGNFPGRFSGRQFSNSRSEMNVSTLELGDSALYLCASSTGTMNTGELFFGEGSRLTVL.

The gene calls are TRBV7-9 and TRBJ1-2; D not certain. V lost 2 bases and J 3 bases, leaving 4 bases between the germline ends. The CDR3 is 12 amino acids. The germline CDR1 and CDR2 sequences are SEHNR and FQNEAQ (reference sequence). The CDR3 sequence is CASSLSDYGYTF. The CDR3 DNA reads as TGTGCCAGCAGCTTATCAGACTATGGCTACACCTTC.

The chain joins TRBV9 to TRBJ2-3; D could derive from TRBD1 or TRBD2 (6 bases each). This CDR3 comprises 16 residues. Germline V gives CDR1 SGDLS, CDR2 YYNGEE. Trimming left V 2 bases short and J 5 bases short, with 18 bases between. Here the CDR3 DNA reads TGTGCCAGCAGCGTTGTGGAGGGGGGAATGATAGATACGCAGTATTTT. This codes for CASSVVEGGMIDTQYF.

This chain links TRBV6-4 with TRBJ2-3; 8 nucleotides line up with TRBD2. V trimming: 0 bases; J trimming: 1 base; junction bases outside the gene matches: 0. The length of the CDR3 is 15 residues. From germline, CDR1 is MRHNA and CDR2 SNTAGT. CDR3: CASSDSRGGTDTQYF. The CDR3 DNA is TGTGCCAGCAGTGACTCGCGGGGGGGCACAGATACGCAGTATTTT.

The chain uses TRBV3-1 (or the pseudogene TRBV3-2) and TRBJ1-1; 9 positions match TRBD1. Germline CDR1 is LGHDT and CDR2 is YNNKEL (reference sequence). V lost 4 bases to trimming and J lost 1 base; unmatched junction nucleotides: 13. The CDR3 is made up of 18 amino acids. The CDR3 is CASSPIRQGGFWNTEAFF. As DNA, the CDR3 is TGTGCCAGCAGCCCCATCCGACAGGGGGGATTCTGGAACACTGAAGCTTTCTTT.

With respect to this clone: Different DNA sequences within this sample yield the same CDR3. This sequence joins TRBV6-4 and TRBJ2-3; D may be TRBD1 or TRBD2 (5 bases each). V lost 2 bases to trimming and J lost 1 base, with 10 bases between them. From germline, CDR1 is MRHNA and CDR2 SNTAGT. The CDR3 runs 15 residues. The CDR3 loop is CASSDAVGGTDTQYF. The CDR3 DNA sequence: TGTGCCAGCAGTGACGCAGTGGGGGGCACAGATACGCAGTATTTT.

The J gene is TRBJ2-7, the V gene TRBV4-1; 7 bases align to TRBD1. J gave up 5 bases and V 4 bases, and 11 bases lay outside the gene matches. The CDR3 length is 15 residues. In germline, CDR1 is MGHRA, CDR2 YSYEKL. The CDR3 spells CASSLLVGGWDEQYF. The CDR3 DNA reads as TGCGCCAGCAGCCTATTAGTAGGGGGCTGGGACGAGCAGTACTTC.